This TCR beta chain was obtained from a study of T cell clones after liver transplantation (dated by TCRdb to the late 2010s). For the study in its entirety: The samples were obtained from ITN030ST, a randomized trial that attempted immunosuppression withdrawal within 2 years after liver transplantation. After a pre-transplant mixed lymphocyte reaction, TCRbeta sequencing was used to pinpoint donor-reactive T cell clones, which were subsequently tracked in post-transplant blood. As an antigen-independent comparator for donor-reactive sequences, third party-reactive TCRbeta sequences were also identified from pre-transplant MLRs. Of the eight recipients, three were HCV-positive, while the remaining recipients had been transplanted for non-autoimmune, non-viral indications. The subjects received no induction therapy and were kept on standard immunosuppression until randomization at 12-24 months post-transplant. Tolerance meant complete immunosuppression withdrawal for at least one year without liver enzymes rising beyond twice the upper limit of normal. Blood samples were collected pre-transplant, then pre-randomization ahead of withdrawal, and finally post-randomization once withdrawal had either been completed or failed. The study cohort included 8 liver transplant recipients, of whom 3 were classified as tolerant and 5 as non-tolerant.

General findings and caveats noted by the study authors: After accounting for repertoire turnover, donor-reactive detection was significantly reduced in 7 of 8 subjects for CD4 and 8 of 8 for CD8. Because allograft tissue specimens were not available, migration of donor-reactive T cells into the graft, rather than deletion, may have occurred. The decline in donor-reactive sequences exceeded the decline in third party-reactive sequences, suggesting partial antigen-specific deletion that was unrelated to withdrawal success. In two subjects, low numbers of available donor cells limited the measurable donor-reactive repertoire. The conclusions were considered preliminary, being limited by small, heterogeneous patient numbers and non-standardized post-transplant time points. In 5 of 8 subjects, circulating donor-reactive CD4 TCRbeta sequences decreased significantly after transplant, regardless of tolerance or HCV status.

V is cut back by 3 bases and J by 1 base, with 3 bases in the junction unmatched. The CDR3 holds 14 amino acids from the cysteine to the phenylalanine. The entry retains the CDR3 DNA only, 42 bases that are in frame from base 1. Sequences SGHRS (CDR1) and YFSETQ (CDR2) are obtained from the germline V gene. Unstimulated PBMCs, after thawing, were stained for CD3, CD4 and CD8 and then FACS-sorted into CD3+CD4+ and CD3+CD8+ populations. All 8 studied subjects were randomized to immunosuppression withdrawal. The Qiagen DNeasy Blood and Tissue Kit was used for isolation of genomic DNA. High-throughput TCRbeta CDR3 sequencing of frozen genomic DNA was performed by immunoSEQ, with PCR amplification, mapping, bias correction and internal controls included. Per the original workflow: Productive rearrangements were retained, and unique TCRbeta sequences were defined by the CDR3 nucleotide sequence together with the V and J gene. For a sequence to be called donor-reactive, it needed a frequency of at least 0.01% and at least 5-fold expansion in CFSE-low cells compared with unstimulated pre-transplant cells. Per-subject minimum frequency thresholds, based on the lowest-template unstimulated sample, ensured at least 90% detection power. Repertoire turnover was measured by Jensen-Shannon divergence between the top 1000 TCRbeta sequences post- and pre-transplant. Two-sided Fisher's exact tests were used to test for changes in the detection of donor-reactive sequences. TCRdb re-hosts the immuneACCESS table, in-frame sequences only. Its copies lack some clones; in the studies checked, an unresolved V gene accounts for under half of them, and the cause for the rest is not known. That table furnishes V, J and clone size, whereas the DNA furnished D and trimming. A total of about 120,000 clones appear in this sample, 90% of them only once. 0.75% to 0.85% of the sample lies in the top ten.

A note on this clone: Its cognate antigen has yet to be identified. Base qualities are missing; no much larger clone stands one base away.

This receptor was obtained from a human patient who received a liver transplant. It is possible that, after a transplant, some T cells come from the graft donor. The sequences come from CD4+ T cells from blood, collected 12 months after liver transplant. The rearrangement joined TRBV5-1 to TRBJ2-7, with 8 central nucleotides matching TRBD1. The sequenced DNA: TGCGCCAGCAGCTCCTGGACAGGGTCCTACGAGCAGTACTTC. This yields the protein CASSSWTGSYEQYF.